These 24 T cell receptor beta chains were all obtained from the same sample, sequenced in a study of blood T cell repertoires in COVID-19. Clones were sequenced by immunoSEQ multiplex PCR, and TCRdb holds only the in-frame ones, with some missing. The profile shows fewer than 200,000 clones, less than 90% of them singletons. The sequenced sample was PBMCs or T cells enriched from blood (not recorded which). The origin of the receptors is a woman in her twenties or thirties who had been exposed to COVID-19.

The V call is TRBV19, the J call TRBJ1-6; 7 bases are shared with TRBD1. Germline lookup yields CDR1 LNHDA and CDR2 SQIVND (reference sequence). This CDR3 region has 14 residues. The trim removed 3 bases at V and 8 bases at J, leaving 4 bases unmatched. The CDR3 DNA reads as TGTGCCAGTAGTATTACAGGGGAGGATTCACCCCTCCACTTT. It is translated as CASSITGEDSPLHF.

The chain couples TRBV5-1 to TRBJ1-2; D may be TRBD1 (6 bases). Germline CDR1 reads SGHRS; CDR2 reads YFSETQ. This CDR3 has 12 amino acids. V was clipped by 2 bases and J by 9 bases, with 11 bases between them. The CDR3 sequence is CASSFPGDSYTF. The CDR3 DNA is TGCGCCAGCAGCTTCCCAGGGGACAGCTACACCTTC.

The chain combines TRBV6-5 with TRBJ1-5, with D possibly TRBD1 on 5 matching bases. V shed 9 bases and J shed 7 bases, with 19 bases lying between them. Germline CDR1 reads MNHEY; CDR2 reads SVGAGI. The CDR3 is 14 amino acids. CDR3 amino acids: CASGVAGKGQPQHF. The CDR3 region has the DNA TGTGCCAGTGGCGTGGCAGGGAAAGGCCAGCCCCAGCATTTT.

This clone was seen a single time. CDR3 loop: CASSQVRGTAFF. In nucleotides, the CDR3 is TGCGCCAGCAGCCAAGTAAGGGGAACGGCTTTCTTT. The J gene is TRBJ1-1, the V gene TRBV4-3, with D perhaps TRBD1 (5 bases). The CDR3 is 12 amino acids. Between the trimmed V and J ends, which lost 1 base and 11 bases, there was a span of 11 bases. CDR1 LGHNA and CDR2 YSLEER come from the germline V gene.

The V and J genes are TRBV30 and TRBJ2-7, with a tentative D call TRBD1 (6 bases). Germline V gene lookup returns CDR1 GTSNPN and CDR2 SVGIG (reference sequence). The CDR3 runs 13 residues. V lost 4 bases to trimming and J lost 7 bases, with 17 bases between them. This CDR3 reads CAWMDSPKGEQYF. The CDR3 DNA is TGTGCCTGGATGGACAGCCCTAAAGGAGAGCAGTACTTC. Together with reference TRBV30 and TRBJ2-7, the CDR3 gives the full variable domain: SQTIHQWPATLVQPVGSPLSLECTVEGTSNPNLYWYRQAAGRGLQLLFYSVGIGQISSEVPQNLSASRPQDRQFILSSKKLLLSDSGFYLCAWMDSPKGEQYFGPGTRLTVT.

V and J are TRBV10-3 and TRBJ1-1, with D uncertain. Looked up from germline, CDR1 is ENHRY and CDR2 is SYGVKD. The V and J ends lost 2 bases and 4 bases respectively, with 11 bases between them. The CDR3 has 14 amino acids. CDR3 sequence (DNA): TGTGCCATCAGTGAGCCCCTGGAGGGCACTGAAGCTTTCTTT. Translated, it gives CAISEPLEGTEAFF.

This clone has just a few counts. Other DNA sequences in this specimen translate into the identical CDR3. This rearrangement joins TRBV7-9 to TRBJ2-2, with 12 bases identical to TRBD2. The CDR3 is 17 residues long. Unmatched junction bases numbered 2, after V lost 1 base and J lost 2 bases. Germline V gene data show CDR1 as SEHNR and CDR2 as FQNEAQ (reference sequence). As DNA, the CDR3 is TGTGCCAGCAGCTTAGGACTAGCGGGGGCTAACACCGGGGAGCTGTTTTTT. Translation: CASSLGLAGANTGELFF.

The chain links TRBV2 to TRBJ2-3, with 15 bases lining up with TRBD2. The CDR3 consists of 16 residues. V shed 8 bases and J 6 bases; nucleotides not matched to a gene: 9. From germline, CDR1 is SNHLY and CDR2 FYNNEI. The CDR3 DNA reads TGTGCCAGCTGCCCGGGACTAGCGGGGGGCGGGGATACGCAGTATTTT. Protein product: CASCPGLAGGGDTQYF.

V and J are TRBV7-6 and TRBJ2-7; 8 bases map to TRBD2. J lost 4 bases, V lost 5 bases, and 13 bases had no gene match. Looked up from germline, CDR1 is SGHVS and CDR2 is FNYEAQ. The CDR3 totals 16 residues. The CDR3 bases are TGTGCCAGCAGCGCCGGGCTAGCGGGTGGGAGATACGAGCAGTACTTC. It specifies CASSAGLAGGRYEQYF.

The CDR3 sequence: CASSSSSGGPYNEQFF. The CDR3 DNA reads TGTGCCAGCAGCTCTTCTTCGGGGGGGCCTTACAATGAGCAGTTCTTC. The chain links TRBV7-2 to TRBJ2-1, with 8 bases aligning to TRBD2. The CDR3 consists of 16 residues. V was clipped by 4 bases and J by 4 bases; unmatched bases: 9. Per germline, CDR1 SGHTA and CDR2 FQGNSA.

This clone showed up just a few times. V is TRBV7-3 and J is TRBJ2-2, with D maybe TRBD2 (5 bases). This CDR3 region has 15 residues. In germline, CDR1 is SGHTA, CDR2 FQGTGA. Deletions cut 2 bases from V and 7 bases from J, with 14 bases between. The CDR3 bases are TGTGCCAGCAGCTTACGCCCCGAAGGGAGCGGGGAGCTGTTTTTT. This gives the protein CASSLRPEGSGELFF.

The chain recombines TRBV5-1 with TRBJ2-2, with TRBD1 matching over 9 bases. This CDR3 contains 16 residues. Germline V gene data show CDR1 as SGHRS and CDR2 as YFSETQ. The trim removed 0 bases at V and 4 bases at J, leaving 4 bases unmatched. The CDR3 DNA is TGCGCCAGCAGCTTGGCCGGGACAGGGACCACCGGGGAGCTGTTTTTT. This gives the protein CASSLAGTGTTGELFF.

The chain is built from TRBV21-1 and TRBJ1-5; TRBD1 is taken as the D call from the table, unchecked against the DNA. TRBV21-1 is a documented pseudogene. This CDR3 comprises 15 residues. CDR3 DNA sequence: TGTGCCAGCAGCAAGAGACAGGGGCGGTCTCAGCCCCAGCATTTT. Its protein product is CASSKRQGRSQPQHF.

The gene calls are TRBV7-9 and TRBJ2-2; D gene uncertain. The CDR3 runs to 12 residues. Germline values: CDR1 SEHNR, CDR2 FQNEAQ (reference sequence). The V end was cut by 4 bases, the J end by 6 bases, with 6 bases between. The CDR3 sequence: CASSSPAGELFF. The DNA for the CDR3 is TGTGCCAGCAGCTCCCCGGCCGGGGAGCTGTTTTTT.

The chain has TRBV14 and TRBJ1-2, with D tentatively TRBD1 (6 bases). In germline, CDR1 is SGHDN, CDR2 FVKESK. The CDR3 length is 14 residues. The V and J ends lost 5 bases and 3 bases respectively, with 13 bases between them. CDR3 loop: CASSERTAYYGYTF. DNA of the CDR3: TGTGCCAGCAGCGAAAGGACAGCATACTATGGCTACACCTTC.

This chain links TRBV4-1 with TRBJ1-5, with D maybe TRBD1 (5 bases). Trimming removed 1 base from V and 0 bases from J, with 10 bases in between. The CDR3 consists of 16 residues. Germline lookup yields CDR1 MGHRA and CDR2 YSYEKL. The CDR3: CASSQGIDSSNQPQHF. CDR3 bases: TGCGCCAGCAGCCAAGGGATCGACAGTAGCAATCAGCCCCAGCATTTT.

J is TRBJ2-2 and V is TRBV7-9; 11 bases are shared with TRBD2. Looked up from germline, CDR1 is SEHNR and CDR2 is FQNEAQ (reference sequence). With V trimmed by 6 bases and J by 2 bases, 14 bases remained unmatched. This CDR3 has 19 amino acids. CDR3 nucleotides: TGTGCCAGCAGTCTACGATTCATTAGCGGGGGGGATAACACCGGGGAGCTGTTTTTT. Protein: CASSLRFISGGDNTGELFF.

The chain employs TRBV5-8 and TRBJ1-5; 7 nucleotides line up with TRBD1. CDR3 length: 15 residues. J gave up 2 bases and V 4 bases, and 6 bases lay outside the gene matches. Germline lookup yields CDR1 SGHTS and CDR2 YDEGEE. This chain's CDR3 is CASSPGTDGNQPQHF. The CDR3 region has the DNA TGTGCCAGCAGCCCGGGGACAGATGGCAATCAGCCCCAGCATTTT.

In its sample, this clone was seen many times. The chain joins TRBV9 to TRBJ2-5, with 8 bases that match TRBD2. V trimming: 1 base; J trimming: 3 bases; junction bases outside the gene matches: 2. This CDR3 is 14 amino acids long. CDR1 and CDR2 from the germline V gene are SGDLS and YYNGEE. This CDR3 reads CASSVRAGEETQYF. The CDR3 nucleotides read TGTGCCAGCAGCGTACGAGCGGGGGAAGAGACCCAGTACTTC.

This clone has just a few counts. This sequence joins TRBV5-1 and TRBJ1-4, with 12 bases that match TRBD1. The V gene end was trimmed by 3 bases and the J gene end by 2 bases; junction bases not matched to a gene: 8. Germline CDR1 reads SGHRS; CDR2 reads YFSETQ. The CDR3 spans 18 residues. CDR3 in DNA: TGCGCCAGCAGCTCACCTACGGGACAGGGGGCGACTAATGAAAAACTGTTTTTT. Its translation: CASSSPTGQGATNEKLFF.

The chain links TRBV11-2 to TRBJ2-6, with TRBD2 identical over 7 bases. Germline loops: CDR1 SGHAT, CDR2 FQNNGV. V trimming: 5 bases; J trimming: 12 bases; junction bases outside the gene matches: 13. The CDR3 sequence is 15 residues long. This CDR3 is CASSPKGGSGGVLTF. The CDR3 DNA reads as TGTGCCAGCAGCCCAAAAGGCGGATCGGGGGGCGTCCTGACTTTC.

Worth noting for this clone: The same CDR3 arises from other DNA sequences in this sample as well. The J gene is TRBJ1-2, the V gene TRBV5-1, with TRBD1 matching over 9 bases. V gave up 2 bases and J gave up 4 bases; unmatched junction bases: 3. CDR3 length: 14 residues. In germline, CDR1 is SGHRS, CDR2 YFSETQ. The CDR3 DNA reads TGCGCCAGCAGCTTAACAGGGGGCGGCTATGGCTACACCTTC. This translates into CASSLTGGGYGYTF.

V usage is TRBV9 and J usage is TRBJ2-1; perhaps TRBD1 as D (6 bases). V was trimmed by 3 bases and J by 0 bases, leaving 16 bases between them. Looked up from germline, CDR1 is SGDLS and CDR2 is YYNGEE. This CDR3 region has 17 residues. Here the CDR3 DNA reads TGTGCCAGCAGCGAACCCCCGGACAGTCCCTCCTACAATGAGCAGTTCTTC. Translation gives CASSEPPDSPSYNEQFF.

This chain links TRBV7-9 with TRBJ2-3, with 7 bases matching TRBD2. V was clipped by 10 bases and J by 2 bases; unmatched bases: 12. The CDR3 is 15 amino acids. Germline V gene lookup returns CDR1 SEHNR and CDR2 FQNEAQ (reference sequence). This chain's CDR3 is CATPTRLADTDTQYF. The CDR3, as DNA: TGTGCCACCCCCACCCGGCTAGCGGACACAGATACGCAGTATTTT.